In its sample, the clone carrying this T cell receptor (beta chain) was seen a few times. The antigen is undetermined. The TCRbeta library was prepared with unique molecular identifiers. From the PCR reads, TCRdb called clonotypes with MiXCR, one entry per CDR3 protein. Of roughly 570,000 distinct CDR3 sequences listed, roughly a quarter are singletons. The sample comes from a study of T-cell reconstitution after alpha-beta-depleted transplantation in children. V trimming: 1 base; J trimming: 6 bases; junction bases outside the gene matches: 5. CDR3 length: 15 residues. The V gene's germline CDR1 is LGHDT and CDR2 YNNKEL (reference sequence). Study-wide results and caveats: The authors attributed T-cell counts and diversity one year after transplant mostly to newly produced T cells. Reported findings indicate that, about two months after transplant, alpha-beta T cells came from several hundred expanded clones, which were derived from non-depleted graft cells.

The chain is built from TRBV3-1 and TRBJ1-5, with 8 bases fitting TRBD1. The source of this sequence is a boy younger than two with Wiskott-Aldrich syndrome, due to receive a stem cell transplant. The sequenced sample was PBMCs, obtained before TCRalphabeta/CD19-depleted stem cell transplant. The CDR3 is CASSQGQGRFQPQHF. CDR3 sequence (DNA): TGTGCCAGCAGCCAAGGACAGGGGAGGTTTCAGCCCCAGCATTTT.